This TCR beta chain stems from a study of cytotoxic CD8 clonotypes in ibrutinib-treated CLL. Background on the study: Patient counts were 11 relapsed/refractory, over 14 treatment-naive and under 18 IGHV unmutated. Partial response was seen in 24 patients and complete response in 2; after median around 5.5 years, approximately 14 stayed remitted, about 12 progressed.

Overall study findings and caveats: Few clonotypes were public, and these shrank or held steady under treatment. Sampling schedules were unmatched across sustained-remission and progressing patients.

Assay used: immunoSEQ multiplex PCR; TCRdb lists only in-frame clones, some missing. Of roughly 300,000 clones in the sample, less than 85% were seen once. The CDR3 loop spans 13 amino acids. Germline assignment: CDR1 SGHDT and CDR2 YYEEEE. The J segment lost 4 bases and the V segment lost 5 bases, leaving 4 bases of the junction unmatched. About this clone: Its antigen is unidentified.

This specimen was PBMCs, taken at disease progression, from a patient treated with ibrutinib. The source of this sequence is a human donor with chronic lymphocytic leukemia. J is TRBJ2-3 and V is TRBV5-6; 7 bases fit TRBD2. The chain's CDR3 is CASRSSGADTQYF. The CDR3 coding sequence is TGTGCCAGCAGGTCTAGCGGCGCAGATACGCAGTATTTT.